A single sample is the source of the 26 T cell receptor beta chains below, sequenced in a study of T cells expressing NK-cell markers. From the 5' RACE reads, TCRdb lists one entry per CDR3 protein and no DNA. The sample table includes 250,000 or so distinct CDR3 sequences. Sequencing was performed on blood T cells: a sorted CD56 or NKG2C T cell subset, CD4+ or CD8+ T cells, or bulk PBMC T cells (not recorded which). The source is a woman aged 18-70 years in good health.

V is TRBV6-1 and J is TRBJ2-7; TCRdb returns TRBD1, unconfirmable since there is no DNA. Germline CDR1 is MNHNS and CDR2 is SASEGT. There are 15 residues in the CDR3. The chain's CDR3 is CASSQGGEKGYEQYF.

The chain is built from TRBV19 and TRBJ2-7; the D call of TRBD1 rests on TCRdb alone, since no DNA is present to check it. The length of the CDR3 is 16 residues. CDR1 LNHDA and CDR2 SQIVND come from the germline V gene (reference sequence). The CDR3 loop reads CASSTWTGGDSYEQYF. The full variable domain, its missing parts supplied by reference TRBV19 and TRBJ2-7, is DGGITQSPKYLFRKEGQNVTLSCEQNLNHDAMYWYRQDPGQGLRLIYYSQIVNDFQKGDIAEGYSVSREKKESFPLTVTSAQKNPTAFYLCASSTWTGGDSYEQYFGPGTRLTVT.

The chain employs TRBV12-3 or TRBV12-4 and TRBJ1-6; absent DNA, TCRdb's TRBD1 call cannot be checked. The CDR3 consists of 15 residues. Here the CDR3 reads CASSLDRGTNSPLHF.

This chain joins TRBV5-1 and TRBJ2-2; TCRdb lists TRBD1, though no DNA is available to test this call. The CDR3 contains 15 residues. From germline, CDR1 is SGHRS and CDR2 YFSETQ. The CDR3 is CASSIRTGFTGELFF. Full variable domain (remainder filled in from reference TRBV5-1 and TRBJ2-2): KAGVTQTPRYLIKTRGQQVTLSCSPISGHRSVSWYQQTPGQGLQFLFEYFSETQRNKGNFPGRFSGRQFSNSRSEMNVSTLELGDSALYLCASSIRTGFTGELFFGEGSRLTVL.

The chain joins TRBV12-3 or TRBV12-4 to TRBJ1-5; checking the TCRdb D call of TRBD1 is not possible without DNA. This CDR3 spans 15 amino acids. The CDR3 region is CASRWTGDSNQPQHF.

The chain carries TRBV9 and TRBJ2-3. The CDR3 extends over 15 amino acids. Germline V CDR1 and CDR2: SGDLS, YYNGEE. This CDR3 is CASSGYQGLADTQYF.

The chain employs TRBV11-2 and TRBJ2-4; the D gene TCRdb calls, TRBD1, cannot be checked with no DNA. Germline V gene sequence: CDR1 SGHAT, CDR2 FQNNGV. CDR3 length: 20 amino acids. The CDR3 reads CASSLESGQGVVGAKNIQYF. The full variable domain, rest sourced from reference TRBV11-2 and TRBJ2-4, is EAGVAQSPRYKIIEKRQSVAFWCNPISGHATLYWYQQILGQGPKLLIQFQNNGVVDDSQLPKDRFSAERLKGVDSTLKIQPAKLEDSAVYLCASSLESGQGVVGAKNIQYFGAGTRLSVL.

The rearrangement links TRBV12-3 or TRBV12-4 to TRBJ2-5; TCRdb selects TRBD2, and the lack of DNA leaves this call unchecked. CDR3 length: 19 amino acids. CDR3 region: CASSSQVFLTSRNQETQYF.

This chain uses TRBV12-3 or TRBV12-4 with TRBJ2-2; TCRdb's assignment of TRBD1 cannot be checked, as there is no DNA. The CDR3 consists of 15 residues. CDR3 in amino acids: CASSLGQGASGELFF.

The chain carries TRBV6-1 and TRBJ1-2; no DNA is available, so the TRBD1 call from TCRdb remains unchecked. Germline CDR1 MNHNS, CDR2 SASEGT. The CDR3 is made up of 17 amino acids. Here the CDR3 reads CASGTNPGQVRNYGYTF.

The rearrangement links TRBV29-1 to TRBJ1-1; TCRdb picks TRBD1, but there is no DNA to check that call. This CDR3 region has 14 residues. The germline V gene encodes CDR1 SQVTM and CDR2 ANQGSEA. This CDR3 is CSVEGGTPNTEAFF. Complete variable domain (other parts from reference TRBV29-1 and TRBJ1-1): SAVISQKPSRDICQRGTSLTIQCQVDSQVTMMFWYRQQPGQSLTLIATANQGSEATYESGFVIDKFPISRPNLTFSTLTVSNMSPEDSSIYLCSVEGGTPNTEAFFGQGTRLTVV.

The genes are TRBV28 and TRBJ2-1; checking the TCRdb D call of TRBD2 is not possible without DNA. This CDR3 has 16 residues. The V gene's germline CDR1 is MDHEN and CDR2 SYDVKM. The chain's CDR3 is CASGLAGKGSYNEQFF.

The chain uses TRBV7-6 and TRBJ2-1; checking the TCRdb D call of TRBD2 is not possible without DNA. The CDR3 loop spans 13 amino acids. CDR1 is SGHVS, CDR2 FNYEAQ, per germline. This CDR3 is CASSPRLENEQFF.

The chain joins TRBV29-1 to TRBJ1-3; lacking DNA, the TRBD1 call made by TCRdb goes unchecked. In germline, CDR1 is SQVTM, CDR2 ANQGSEA. This CDR3 has 14 amino acids. The CDR3 sequence: CSVEEDRQGNTIYF.

The rearrangement uses TRBV28 and TRBJ1-3. This CDR3 has 18 amino acids. CDR1 and CDR2 from the germline V gene are MDHEN and SYDVKM. The CDR3: CASSSERANSYSGNTIYF. Full variable domain (rest looked up from reference TRBV28 and TRBJ1-3): DVKVTQSSRYLVKRTGEKVFLECVQDMDHENMFWYRQDPGLGLRLIYFSYDVKMKEKGDIPEGYSVSREKKERFSLILESASTNQTSMYLCASSSERANSYSGNTIYFGEGSWLTVV.

The chain links TRBV29-1 to TRBJ1-5; TCRdb's D call of TRBD1 is untestable without DNA. CDR3 length: 14 residues. CDR1 is SQVTM, CDR2 ANQGSEA, per germline. The CDR3 reads CSVELDRAGSPQHF.

The chain carries TRBV7-3 and TRBJ2-1; TCRdb returns TRBD1, unconfirmable since there is no DNA. CDR3 length: 16 amino acids. In germline, CDR1 is SGHTA, CDR2 FQGTGA. CDR3 protein: CASSGFGTGINNEQFF. Drawing the rest from reference TRBV7-3 and TRBJ2-1, the complete variable domain is GAGVSQTPSNKVTEKGKYVELRCDPISGHTALYWYRQSLGQGPEFLIYFQGTGAADDSGLPNDRFFAVRPEGSVSTLKIQRTERGDSAVYLCASSGFGTGINNEQFFGPGTRLTVL.

V gene TRBV12-3 or TRBV12-4 combines with J gene TRBJ1-5. The CDR3 consists of 11 residues. CDR3 in amino acids: CASSLAQPQHF.

V and J are TRBV5-1 and TRBJ1-2; TCRdb calls TRBD1, which cannot be checked without DNA. The germline V gene encodes CDR1 SGHRS and CDR2 YFSETQ. This CDR3 has 16 residues. CDR3 sequence: CASRPGQATVHYGYTF.

V gene TRBV7-6 combines with J gene TRBJ2-7; checking the TCRdb D call of TRBD2 is not possible without DNA. Germline-derived CDR1 and CDR2 are SGHVS and FNYEAQ. The CDR3 runs 13 residues. This chain's CDR3 is CASSSELDGEQYF.

V and J are TRBV20-1 and TRBJ2-5; TCRdb names TRBD2, which stays unverified in the absence of DNA. The CDR3 has 15 amino acids. Germline V gene sequence: CDR1 DFQATT, CDR2 SNEGSKA (reference sequence). This CDR3 reads CSARIGGPAGETQYF.

The chain employs TRBV15 and TRBJ2-7. CDR1 and CDR2 (germline): LNHNV, YYDKDF (reference sequence). This CDR3 has 14 amino acids. CDR3 amino acids: CATSRDMGSYEQYF.

This chain connects TRBV6-2 or TRBV6-3 to TRBJ2-1; TCRdb calls TRBD2, which cannot be checked without DNA. The germline CDR1 and CDR2 sequences are MNHEY and SVGEGT. The CDR3 sequence is 16 residues long. This CDR3 reads CASSERTSGRAGEQFF.

The gene calls are TRBV5-1 and TRBJ2-1; the TCRdb D gene call, TRBD2, has no DNA to confirm it. Germline V lookup: CDR1 SGHRS, CDR2 YFSETQ. This CDR3 has 14 residues. This CDR3 reads CASSFGGSADEQFF.

V usage is TRBV12-3 or TRBV12-4 and J usage is TRBJ1-1; lacking DNA, the TRBD1 call made by TCRdb goes unchecked. CDR3 length: 16 residues. The CDR3 protein is CASSLRGEGAKAEAFF.

V gene TRBV12-3 or TRBV12-4 combines with J gene TRBJ2-5. The CDR3 sequence is 19 residues long. CDR3 sequence reads: CASSTRNGLGLGVQETQYF.